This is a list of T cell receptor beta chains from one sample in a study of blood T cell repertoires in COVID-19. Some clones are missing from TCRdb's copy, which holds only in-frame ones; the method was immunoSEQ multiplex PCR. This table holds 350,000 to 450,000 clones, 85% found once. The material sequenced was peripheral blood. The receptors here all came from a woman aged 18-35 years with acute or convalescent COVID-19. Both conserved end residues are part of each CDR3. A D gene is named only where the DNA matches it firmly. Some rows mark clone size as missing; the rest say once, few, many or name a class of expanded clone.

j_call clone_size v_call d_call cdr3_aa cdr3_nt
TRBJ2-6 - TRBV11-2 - CASSLVYSGANVLTF TGTGCCAGCAGCTTAGTCTACTCTGGGGCCAACGTCCTGACTTTC
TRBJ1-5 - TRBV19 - CASKPGPYSNQPQHF TGTGCCAGTAAGCCAGGTCCGTATAGCAATCAGCCCCAGCATTTT
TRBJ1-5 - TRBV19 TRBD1 CASSPGQRASQHF TGTGCCAGTAGCCCGGGACAGCGCGCGTCCCAGCATTTT
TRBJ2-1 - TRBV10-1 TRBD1 CASSEFIGTGDYNEQFF TGCGCCAGCAGTGAATTTATTGGGACAGGGGACTACAATGAGCAGTTCTTC
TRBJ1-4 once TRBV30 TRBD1 CARDNDRENEKLFF TGTGCCAGGGACAACGACAGGGAGAATGAAAAACTGTTTTTT
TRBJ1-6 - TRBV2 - CASSSGTLHF TGTGCCAGCAGTTCCGGGACCCTCCACTTT
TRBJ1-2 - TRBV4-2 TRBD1 CASSQDTGEGYTF TGTGCCAGCAGCCAAGATACAGGGGAGGGCTACACCTTC
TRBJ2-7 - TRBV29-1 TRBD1 CSVERQGGEQYF TGCAGCGTAGAACGACAGGGCGGGGAGCAGTACTTC
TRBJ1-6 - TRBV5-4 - CASSESDSPLHF TGTGCCAGCAGCGAGTCGGATTCACCCCTCCACTTT
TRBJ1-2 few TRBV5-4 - CASSWDTNYGYTF TGTGCCAGCAGTTGGGACACTAACTATGGCTACACCTTC
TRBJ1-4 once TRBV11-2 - CASSLNSLATNEKLFF TGTGCCAGCAGCTTAAACAGCTTGGCAACTAATGAAAAACTGTTTTTT
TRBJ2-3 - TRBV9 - CASSPRVASTDTQYF TGTGCCAGCAGCCCACGGGTAGCTTCCACAGATACGCAGTATTTT
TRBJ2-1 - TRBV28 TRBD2 CASSFEALAGVNEQFF TGTGCCAGCAGTTTCGAGGCGCTAGCGGGGGTCAATGAGCAGTTCTTC
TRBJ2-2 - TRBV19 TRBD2 CASSARGALGTGELFF TGTGCCAGTAGTGCGCGGGGGGCCCTGGGCACCGGGGAGCTGTTTTTT
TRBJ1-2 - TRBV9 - CASSVVHRVEGYTF TGTGCCAGCAGCGTAGTACACAGGGTGGAAGGCTACACCTTC
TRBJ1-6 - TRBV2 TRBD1 CASSPRGQDNSPLHF TGTGCCAGCAGTCCCCGGGGACAGGATAATTCACCCCTCCACTTT
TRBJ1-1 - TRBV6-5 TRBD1 CASTPGGIMNTEAFF TGTGCCAGCACCCCAGGGGGTATCATGAACACTGAAGCTTTCTTT
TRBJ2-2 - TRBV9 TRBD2 CASSGTSAGELFF TGTGCCAGCAGCGGGACTAGCGCCGGGGAGCTGTTTTTT
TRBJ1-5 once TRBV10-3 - CAISEGGASNQPQHF TGTGCCATCAGTGAAGGGGGGGCGAGCAATCAGCCCCAGCATTTT
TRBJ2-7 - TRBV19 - CASSWAGGSSYEQYF TGTGCCAGTAGTTGGGCAGGGGGGAGCTCCTACGAGCAGTACTTC
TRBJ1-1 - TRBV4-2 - CASSRGGGDTEAFF TGTGCCAGCAGCCGGGGAGGCGGGGATACTGAAGCTTTCTTT
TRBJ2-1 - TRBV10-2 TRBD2 CASSDVLGLAGGWQFF TGCGCCAGCAGTGACGTCCTAGGACTAGCGGGGGGGTGGCAGTTCTTC
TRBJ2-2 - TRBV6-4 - CASIEPGIITGELFF TGTGCCAGCATAGAGCCCGGGATTATCACCGGGGAGCTGTTTTTT
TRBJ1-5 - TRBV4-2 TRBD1 CASSQGRTGDQPQHF TGTGCCAGCAGCCAAGGGCGGACAGGGGATCAGCCCCAGCATTTT
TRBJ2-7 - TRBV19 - CASSISNGYEQYF TGTGCCAGTAGTATATCGAACGGCTACGAGCAGTACTTC
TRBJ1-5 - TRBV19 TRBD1 CASSIGTGDLSNQPQHF TGTGCCAGTAGTATCGGGACAGGGGACCTTAGCAATCAGCCCCAGCATTTT
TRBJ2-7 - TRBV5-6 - CASSFRVSYEQYF TGTGCCAGCAGCTTTCGGGTTTCCTACGAGCAGTACTTC
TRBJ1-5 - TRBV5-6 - CASSLSQNNQPQHF TGTGCCAGCAGCTTAAGTCAGAACAATCAGCCCCAGCATTTT
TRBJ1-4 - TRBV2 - CASSEGGDEKLFF TGTGCCAGCAGCGAGGGCGGGGATGAAAAACTGTTTTTT
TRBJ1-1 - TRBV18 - CASSHGSNTEAFF TGTGCCAGCTCACACGGGTCGAACACTGAAGCTTTCTTT
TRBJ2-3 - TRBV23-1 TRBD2 CASSQGLAGGPQHTDTQYF TGCGCCAGCAGTCAAGGTCTAGCGGGGGGGCCTCAGCACACAGATACGCAGTATTTT
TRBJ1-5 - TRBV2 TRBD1 CASSGTGANQPQHF TGTGCCAGCAGTGGGACAGGGGCAAATCAGCCCCAGCATTTT
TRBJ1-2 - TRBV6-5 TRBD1 CASSSPRQGNYGYTF TGTGCCAGCAGTTCCCCCCGACAGGGAAACTATGGCTACACCTTC
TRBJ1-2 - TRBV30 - CAWSAEQGPYYGYTF TGTGCCTGGAGTGCTGAACAGGGTCCCTACTATGGCTACACCTTC
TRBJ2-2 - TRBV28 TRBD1 CASGRQGNPGELFF TGTGCCAGCGGAAGACAGGGGAATCCCGGGGAGCTGTTTTTT
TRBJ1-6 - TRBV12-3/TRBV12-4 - CASSGGYNSPLHF TGTGCCAGCAGCGGAGGTTACAATTCACCCCTCCACTTT
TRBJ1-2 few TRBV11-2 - CASSLVRGYGYTF TGTGCCAGCAGCTTAGTCAGAGGCTATGGCTACACCTTC
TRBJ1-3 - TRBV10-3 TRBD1 CAIRGTGRGNTIYF TGTGCCATCAGGGGGACAGGTCGTGGAAACACCATATATTTT
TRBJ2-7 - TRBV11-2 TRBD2 CASSLVRGSGSSYEQYF TGTGCCAGCAGCTTAGTGCGAGGAAGCGGGAGTTCCTACGAGCAGTACTTC
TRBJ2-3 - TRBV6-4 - CASSDSRTNTDTQYF TGTGCCAGCAGTGACTCGCGGACTAACACAGATACGCAGTATTTT
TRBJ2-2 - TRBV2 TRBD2 CASSGTSGGGTGELFF TGTGCCAGCAGCGGTACTAGCGGGGGAGGGACCGGGGAGCTGTTTTTT
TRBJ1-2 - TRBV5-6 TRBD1 CATQRGQGYYGYTF TGTGCCACCCAGCGAGGACAGGGATACTATGGCTACACCTTC
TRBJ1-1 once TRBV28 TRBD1 CASSFGGQGFYTEAFF TGTGCCAGCAGTTTCGGGGGACAGGGGTTTTACACTGAAGCTTTCTTT
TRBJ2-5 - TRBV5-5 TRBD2 CASSRLAGYQETQYF TGTGCCAGCTCTCGACTAGCGGGGTACCAAGAGACCCAGTACTTC
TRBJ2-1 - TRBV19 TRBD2 CASSPMGGPSGEQFF TGTGCCAGTAGTCCCATGGGAGGGCCGAGTGGCGAGCAGTTCTTC
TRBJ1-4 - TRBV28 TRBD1 CASSFSEGAGEKLFF TGTGCCAGCAGTTTTTCTGAGGGGGCCGGTGAAAAACTGTTTTTT
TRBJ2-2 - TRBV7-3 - CASSKSGRANTGELFF TGTGCCAGCAGCAAAAGCGGACGCGCGAACACCGGGGAGCTGTTTTTT
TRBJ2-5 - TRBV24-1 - CATSGNQETQYF TGTGCCACCTCCGGGAACCAAGAGACCCAGTACTTC
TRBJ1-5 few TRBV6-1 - CASSEMTGYQPQHF TGTGCCAGCAGTGAAATGACAGGATATCAGCCCCAGCATTTT
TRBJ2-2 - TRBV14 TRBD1 CASSQGPIQGANGELFF TGTGCCAGCAGCCAAGGGCCGATACAGGGGGCCAACGGGGAGCTGTTTTTT
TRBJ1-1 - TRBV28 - CASSPLQEGDTEAFF TGTGCCAGCAGTCCCCTTCAAGAGGGGGACACTGAAGCTTTCTTT
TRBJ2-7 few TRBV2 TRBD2 CASSEASGRSSYEQYF TGTGCCAGCAGTGAAGCTAGCGGGAGGAGCTCCTACGAGCAGTACTTC
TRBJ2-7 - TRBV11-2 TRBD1 CASSLLINRGHEQYF TGTGCCAGCAGCTTACTCATTAACAGGGGGCACGAGCAGTACTTC